Here is one T cell receptor beta chain with its context. Germline V gene lookup returns CDR1 SGHTS and CDR2 YDEGEE. The CDR3 covers 17 residues. Trimming cost V 2 bases and J 2 bases, with 19 bases left between them. The data stem from a study of Ad26.COV2.S vaccination and SARS-CoV-2 variants. Clones were read by immunoSEQ multiplex PCR, and TCRdb kept only the in-frame ones, dropping some. The data hold more than 400,000 clones, with about 90% observed a single time. Documented treatment: about 20 received Ad26.COV2.S at low or high dose, single or two shots; 5 received placebo; per-sample allocation not given. Collection of samples fell on day 63 after the first vaccine or placebo injection. Donation came from an adult in Boston who was aged 18-55 years. Wuhan-strain spike was delivered by a replication-incompetent Ad26 vector.

J is TRBJ2-5 and V is TRBV5-8; D possibly corresponds to TRBD1 (5 bases). The origin of this receptor is a person aged 18-65 years who received the Ad26.COV2.S COVID-19 vaccine or a placebo. The specimen comprised peripheral blood, sampled in a trial of Ad26.COV2.S vaccine versus placebo. CDR3 nucleotide sequence: TGTGCCAGCAGCTTTAGGGGTTTCCAGCGAGGACAAGAGACCCAGTACTTC. Amino acids: CASSFRGFQRGQETQYF. Full variable domain (missing parts from reference TRBV5-8 and TRBJ2-5): EAGVTQSPTHLIKTRGQQATLRCSPISGHTSVYWYQQALGLGLQFLLWYDEGEERNRGNFPPRFSGRQFPNYSSELNVNALELEDSALYLCASSFRGFQRGQETQYFGPGTRLLVL.